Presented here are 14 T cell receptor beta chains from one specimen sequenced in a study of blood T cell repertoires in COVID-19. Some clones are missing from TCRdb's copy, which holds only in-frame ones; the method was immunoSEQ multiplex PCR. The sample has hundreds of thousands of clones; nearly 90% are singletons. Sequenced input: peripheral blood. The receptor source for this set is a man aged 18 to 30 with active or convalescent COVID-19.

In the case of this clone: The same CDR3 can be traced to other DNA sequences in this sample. CDR3 coding DNA: TGTGCCAGCAGTTTACGTGATACGCAGTATTTT. Its protein product is CASSLRDTQYF. The V gene is TRBV12-3 or TRBV12-4, the J gene TRBJ2-3; D is uncertain. The CDR3 loop spans 11 amino acids. With 2 bases removed from V and 6 bases from J, the gap between germline ends came to 3 bases.

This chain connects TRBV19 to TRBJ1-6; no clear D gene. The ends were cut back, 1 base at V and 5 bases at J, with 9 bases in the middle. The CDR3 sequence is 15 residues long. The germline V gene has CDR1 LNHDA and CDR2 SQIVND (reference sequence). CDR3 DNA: TGTGCCAGTAGTATAGGACAAATGAATAATTCACCCCTCCACTTT. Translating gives CASSIGQMNNSPLHF.

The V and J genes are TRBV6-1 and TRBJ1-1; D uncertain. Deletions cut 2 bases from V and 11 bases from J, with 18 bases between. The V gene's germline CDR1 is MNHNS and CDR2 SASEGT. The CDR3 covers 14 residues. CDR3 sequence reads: CASSESRLSSRAFF. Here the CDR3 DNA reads TGTGCCAGCAGTGAAAGCCGCCTTTCTAGCAGGGCTTTCTTT.

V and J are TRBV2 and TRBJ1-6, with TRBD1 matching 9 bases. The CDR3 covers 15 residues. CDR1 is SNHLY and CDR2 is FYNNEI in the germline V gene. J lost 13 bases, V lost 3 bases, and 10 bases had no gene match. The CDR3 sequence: CASSDSRTGVSPLHF. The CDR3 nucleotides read TGTGCCAGCAGTGATAGCCGGACAGGGGTTTCCCCCCTCCACTTT.

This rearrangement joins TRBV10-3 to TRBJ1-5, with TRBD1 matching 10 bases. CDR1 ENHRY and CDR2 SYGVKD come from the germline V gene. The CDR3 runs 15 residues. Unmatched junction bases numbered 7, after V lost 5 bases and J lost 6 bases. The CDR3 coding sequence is TGTGCCATCAGTACCGGGACAGGGGCGACTCAGCCCCAGCATTTT. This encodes CAISTGTGATQPQHF.

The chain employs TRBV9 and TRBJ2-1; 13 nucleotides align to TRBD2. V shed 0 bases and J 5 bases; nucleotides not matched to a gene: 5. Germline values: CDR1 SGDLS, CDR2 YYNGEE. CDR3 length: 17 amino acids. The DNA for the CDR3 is TGTGCCAGCAGCGTAGAGCGCGGACTAGCGGGGGACAATGAGCAGTTCTTC. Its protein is CASSVERGLAGDNEQFF.

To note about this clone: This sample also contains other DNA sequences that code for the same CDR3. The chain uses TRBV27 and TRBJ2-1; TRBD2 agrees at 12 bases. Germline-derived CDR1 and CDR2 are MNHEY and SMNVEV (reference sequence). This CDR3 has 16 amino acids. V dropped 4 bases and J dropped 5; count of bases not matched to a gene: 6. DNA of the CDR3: TGTGCCAGCAGTTCGGGACGACTAGCGGGGGACAATGAGCAGTTCTTC. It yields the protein CASSSGRLAGDNEQFF.

CDR3 in DNA: TGCGCCAGCAGCCAAGTGGCAGGGGGTTCCACTGAAGCTTTCTTT. Its translation: CASSQVAGGSTEAFF. The V call is TRBV4-3, the J call TRBJ1-1; 7 bases fit TRBD1. The germline V gene has CDR1 LGHNA and CDR2 YSLEER. The CDR3 loop spans 15 amino acids. With V trimmed by 1 base and J by 4 bases, 6 bases remained unmatched.

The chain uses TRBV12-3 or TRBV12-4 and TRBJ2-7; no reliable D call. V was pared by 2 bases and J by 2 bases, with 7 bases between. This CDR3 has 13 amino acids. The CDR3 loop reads CASSLSEAYEQYF. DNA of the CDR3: TGTGCCAGCAGTTTATCAGAAGCCTACGAGCAGTACTTC.

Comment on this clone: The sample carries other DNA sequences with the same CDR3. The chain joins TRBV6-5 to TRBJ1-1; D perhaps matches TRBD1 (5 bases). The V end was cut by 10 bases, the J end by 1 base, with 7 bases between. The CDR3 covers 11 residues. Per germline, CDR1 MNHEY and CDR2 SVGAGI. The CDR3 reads CATTANTEAFF. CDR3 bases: TGTGCCACGACAGCGAACACTGAAGCTTTCTTT.

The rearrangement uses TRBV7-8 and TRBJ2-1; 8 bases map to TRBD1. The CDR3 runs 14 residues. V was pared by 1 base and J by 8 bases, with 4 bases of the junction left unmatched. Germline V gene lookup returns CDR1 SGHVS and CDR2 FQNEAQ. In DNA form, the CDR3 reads TGTGCCAGCAGCTTAGAGGGACAGGTTTATGAGCAGTTCTTC. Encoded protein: CASSLEGQVYEQFF.

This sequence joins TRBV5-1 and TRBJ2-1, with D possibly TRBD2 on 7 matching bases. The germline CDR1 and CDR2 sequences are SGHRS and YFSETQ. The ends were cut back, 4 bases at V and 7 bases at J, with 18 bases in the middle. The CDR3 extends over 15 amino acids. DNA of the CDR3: TGCGCCAGCAGCCGATCCGGCGGGGGCGGGAATGAGCAGTTCTTC. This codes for CASSRSGGGGNEQFF.

In DNA, the CDR3 is TGTGCCAGCAGCTTCCCGGCTAGCGGGGATAGCTCCTACGAGCAGTACTTC. Its protein is CASSFPASGDSSYEQYF. This rearrangement joins TRBV7-2 to TRBJ2-7, with 9 bases matching TRBD2. The CDR3 is made up of 17 amino acids. The germline gives CDR1 SGHTA, CDR2 FQGNSA. Losses at the gene ends were 3 bases for V and 0 bases for J; bases not matched to a gene: 9.

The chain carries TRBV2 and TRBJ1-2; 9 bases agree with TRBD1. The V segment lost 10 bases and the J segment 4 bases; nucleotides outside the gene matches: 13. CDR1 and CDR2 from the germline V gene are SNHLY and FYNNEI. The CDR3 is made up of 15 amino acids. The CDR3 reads CATSRPGTGIYGYTF. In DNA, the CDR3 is TGTGCCACAAGCCGACCCGGGACAGGGATCTATGGCTACACCTTC.